The 2 T cell receptor beta chains listed next were all sequenced from one sample in a study of control samples from healthy donors and cancer patients. The table came from immunoSEQ multiplex PCR; TCRdb's copy has only in-frame clones and leaves some out. The sample contains approximately 130,000 clones, around 89% of which appear only once. Sequenced: blood. Receptors originate from a man aged 45-65 years in good health.

The chain joins TRBV6-5 to TRBJ1-6; TRBD1 might be the D (5 bases). CDR1 and CDR2 (germline): MNHEY, SVGAGI. V gave up 4 bases and J gave up 7 bases, with 14 bases separating them. The CDR3 spans 15 residues. CDR3 bases: TGTGCCAGCAGTTTGGTGCGGCAGGGAAATTCACCCCTCCACTTT. Its translation is CASSLVRQGNSPLHF.

This chain links TRBV2 with TRBJ1-5; tentative D call: TRBD1 (5 bases). V was pared by 9 bases and J by 6 bases, with 12 bases between. CDR3 length: 12 amino acids. In germline, CDR1 is SNHLY, CDR2 FYNNEI. The CDR3 reads CASHGGGQPQHF. The CDR3, as DNA: TGTGCCAGTCACGGGGGGGGTCAGCCCCAGCATTTT.